The source of this T cell receptor beta chain is a study of cytomegalovirus exposure and HLA in healthy donors. As for the study in general: Earlier findings included roughly 120 million unique TCR beta sequences obtained from 150 million to 200 million T cells.

Remarks on this clone: What it binds is unknown.

PCR involved 60 Vbeta and 13 Jbeta primers. TCRdb keeps only in-frame clones here, not all; method: immunoSEQ multiplex PCR. The sample lists 100,000 to 150,000 clones; approximately 85% were seen once. Trimming stripped 0 bases from V and 0 bases from J, with 16 bases between. Germline loops: CDR1 SGHNT, CDR2 YYREEE (reference sequence). This CDR3 is 18 amino acids long. Whole-study results and caveats: CMV serostatus stood as the only immune exposure information on hand.

Donors counted as nominally healthy when sampled, yet unrecorded immune exposures were likely. The specimen was PBMCs. This TCR was recovered from a boy younger than 18 in good health and CMV-seronegative. The J gene is TRBJ2-4, the V gene TRBV5-4; the D gene is possibly TRBD2 (7 bases). Here the CDR3 reads CASSLAPAGAVAKNIQYF. Written as DNA, the CDR3 is TGTGCCAGCAGCTTGGCCCCTGCGGGGGCGGTAGCCAAAAACATTCAGTACTTC.